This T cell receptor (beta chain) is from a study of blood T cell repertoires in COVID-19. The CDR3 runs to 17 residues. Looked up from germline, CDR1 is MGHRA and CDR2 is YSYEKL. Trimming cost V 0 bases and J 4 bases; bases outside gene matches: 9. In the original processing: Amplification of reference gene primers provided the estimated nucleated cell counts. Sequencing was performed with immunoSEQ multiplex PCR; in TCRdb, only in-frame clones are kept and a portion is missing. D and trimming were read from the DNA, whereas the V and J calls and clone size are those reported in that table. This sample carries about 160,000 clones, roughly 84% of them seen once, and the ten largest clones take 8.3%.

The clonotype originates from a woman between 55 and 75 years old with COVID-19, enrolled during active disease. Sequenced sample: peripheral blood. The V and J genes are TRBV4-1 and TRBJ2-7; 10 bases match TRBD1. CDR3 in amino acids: CASSQDPPGTGAYEQYF. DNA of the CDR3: TGCGCCAGCAGCCAAGACCCTCCCGGGACAGGGGCGTACGAGCAGTACTTC.